This TCR beta chain is from a study of blood T cell repertoires in COVID-19. Assay used: immunoSEQ multiplex PCR; TCRdb lists only in-frame clones, some missing. Of over 150,000 clones detected, 65% to 85% appear once; the ten largest clones hold 7%. Germline V lookup: CDR1 SGHRS, CDR2 YFSETQ. CDR3 length: 14 residues. Between the trimmed V and J ends, which lost 4 bases and 4 bases, there was a span of 12 bases. J is TRBJ1-3 and V is TRBV5-1; D is unresolved. This clonotype was obtained from a woman in her thirties or forties with COVID-19, enrolled during active disease. The sequenced sample was peripheral blood. DNA for the CDR3: TGCGCCAGCAGCGAAGGAGGGTCCGGAAACACCATATATTTT. It is translated as CASSEGGSGNTIYF.